Below are 31 T cell receptor beta chains sequenced from a single sample in a study of blood T cell repertoires in COVID-19. Profiled with immunoSEQ multiplex PCR; TCRdb holds only in-frame clones, not every one. The sample shows roughly 430,000 clones, around nine tenths of them seen only once. Sequencing used PBMCs or T cells enriched from blood (not recorded which). Receptors originate from a woman in her late teens or twenties who had been exposed to COVID-19.

The chain joins TRBV10-1 to TRBJ1-1; D perhaps matches TRBD1 (5 bases). Trimming removed 8 bases at V and 1 base at J, with 14 bases between. The germline V gene encodes CDR1 WNHNN and CDR2 SYGVQD (reference sequence). The CDR3 totals 14 residues. The CDR3: CASLGLTENTEAFF. DNA for the CDR3: TGCGCCAGCCTGGGACTGACGGAGAACACTGAAGCTTTCTTT.

This clone was seen a handful of times. The chain combines TRBV5-6 with TRBJ2-7, with 8 bases that match TRBD1. Germline V gene data show CDR1 as SGHDT and CDR2 as YYEEEE. CDR3 length: 14 amino acids. The V gene end was trimmed by 0 bases and the J gene end by 1 base; junction bases not matched to a gene: 0. The chain's CDR3 is CASSLGQGSYEQYF. Here the CDR3 DNA reads TGTGCCAGCAGCTTGGGACAGGGGTCCTACGAGCAGTACTTC.

The chain couples TRBV6-4 to TRBJ1-5, with 11 nucleotides matching TRBD1. Looked up from germline, CDR1 is MRHNA and CDR2 is SNTAGT. CDR3 size: 14 residues. V lost 5 bases to trimming and J lost 6 bases; unmatched junction nucleotides: 3. CDR3 nucleotides: TGTGCCAGCAGTTCCGGGACAGGGGGTCAGCCCCAGCATTTT. Protein product: CASSSGTGGQPQHF.

V and J are TRBV28 and TRBJ1-3; D possibly corresponds to TRBD1 (5 bases). CDR3 size: 14 residues. Germline V gene lookup returns CDR1 MDHEN and CDR2 SYDVKM. V was clipped by 3 bases and J by 4 bases, with 10 bases between them. The CDR3 protein is CASSFQGYGNTIYF. The CDR3 DNA reads as TGTGCCAGCAGTTTTCAGGGCTACGGAAACACCATATATTTT.

V is TRBV11-3 and J is TRBJ1-2; TRBD1 is a possible D gene (6 bases). This CDR3 contains 14 residues. Looked up from germline, CDR1 is SGHNT and CDR2 is YENEEA. The ends were cut back, 6 bases at V and 6 bases at J, with 17 bases in the middle. CDR3 residues: CASRQQGGTHGYTF. The CDR3 bases are TGTGCCAGCAGACAACAAGGGGGAACGCATGGCTACACCTTC.

The chain uses TRBV9 and TRBJ2-5, with 11 bases identical to TRBD2. The length of the CDR3 is 17 residues. The germline V gene has CDR1 SGDLS and CDR2 YYNGEE. The J segment lost 5 bases and the V segment lost 0 bases, leaving 9 bases of the junction unmatched. The DNA of the CDR3 is TGTGCCAGCAGCGTAGGCACTAGCGGGGGACCTGGGGAGACCCAGTACTTC. Translation gives CASSVGTSGGPGETQYF.

The chain combines TRBV28 with TRBJ2-1; D call uncertain. The V end lost 7 bases, the J end lost 4 bases, and 20 bases lay between the germline ends. Germline CDR1 reads MDHEN; CDR2 reads SYDVKM. The CDR3 loop spans 16 amino acids. This CDR3 is CASNRFKSGFYNEQFF. CDR3 sequence (DNA): TGTGCCAGCAACCGCTTTAAGTCCGGGTTTTACAATGAGCAGTTCTTC.

V is TRBV4-2 and J is TRBJ2-3; D is possibly TRBD2 (5 bases). Germline CDR1 is LGHNA and CDR2 is YNFKEQ. The CDR3 length is 16 residues. Trimming shortened V by 1 base and J by 2 bases, and 13 bases separated the two germline ends. CDR3 DNA: TGTGCCAGCAGCCAAGCCGCGGGCCCTTTCACAGATACGCAGTATTTT. This codes for CASSQAAGPFTDTQYF.

This clone was detected only once. The gene calls are TRBV18 and TRBJ1-4; no reliable D call. Germline CDR1 is KGHSH and CDR2 is LQKENI. The CDR3 spans 16 residues. With 4 bases removed from V and 2 bases from J, the gap between germline ends came to 14 bases. The CDR3 region is CASSLGSGGTNEKLFF. CDR3 sequence (DNA): TGTGCCAGCTCACTAGGATCGGGAGGGACTAATGAAAAACTGTTTTTT.

The chain is built from TRBV7-2 and TRBJ2-7, with a possible D match to TRBD2 (5 bases). V was cut by 3 bases and J by 0 bases, with 18 bases left in between. The CDR3 is 17 amino acids. Per germline, CDR1 SGHTA and CDR2 FQGNSA. The CDR3 is CASSFRAGLTPSYEQYF. In nucleotides, the CDR3 is TGTGCCAGCAGCTTCCGGGCCGGACTCACCCCCTCCTACGAGCAGTACTTC.

This chain connects TRBV19 to TRBJ1-4, with D possibly matching TRBD1 (5 bases). The CDR3 loop spans 15 amino acids. Deletions cut 2 bases from V and 2 bases from J, with 9 bases between. The germline CDR1 and CDR2 sequences are LNHDA and SQIVND (reference sequence). CDR3 in amino acids: CASSITGHTNEKLFF. The CDR3 region has the DNA TGTGCCAGTAGTATAACCGGACACACTAATGAAAAACTGTTTTTT.

This chain uses TRBV12-3 or TRBV12-4 with TRBJ2-1, with a possible D match to TRBD1 (6 bases). This CDR3 is built from 12 residues. V dropped 3 bases and J dropped 10 bases, with 10 bases sitting between them. The CDR3 bases are TGTGCCAGCAGTTTTACAGGGCGGGAGCAGTTCTTC. It translates to CASSFTGREQFF.

A single count supports this clone. The chain couples TRBV27 to TRBJ1-1, with TRBD1 identical over 7 bases. This CDR3 is built from 15 residues. Germline CDR1 and CDR2: MNHEY and SMNVEV (reference sequence). V shed 5 bases, J shed 4 bases, and the junction held 10 bases outside the gene matches. The CDR3 nucleotides are TGTGCCAGCAGTCCAGTCCGAGGGGGCGGCACTGAAGCTTTCTTT. It encodes CASSPVRGGGTEAFF.

This clone is a singleton in its sample. The gene calls are TRBV28 and TRBJ2-1; 8 nucleotides align to TRBD1. Unmatched junction bases numbered 9, after V lost 8 bases and J lost 9 bases. The CDR3 has 13 amino acids. Germline CDR1 and CDR2: MDHEN and SYDVKM. This CDR3 is CASGTGQGLEQFF. CDR3 bases: TGTGCCAGCGGGACAGGCCAAGGGCTTGAGCAGTTCTTC.

The chain combines TRBV11-2 with TRBJ1-2; D remains unclear. V lost 0 bases to trimming and J lost 8 bases, with 7 bases between them. Germline CDR1 SGHAT, CDR2 FQNNGV. This CDR3 contains 12 residues. CDR3 nucleotides: TGTGCCAGCAGCTTAGAGTCGAGGGGCTACACCTTC. Residues: CASSLESRGYTF.

As DNA, the CDR3 is TGTGCCAGCAACACAGCGGGGGGGCGTAGAAATGAGCAGTTCTTC. Translation gives CASNTAGGRRNEQFF. The rearrangement links TRBV27 to TRBJ2-1, with 10 bases aligning to TRBD2. Germline trimming cut 7 bases from V and 7 bases from J; bases unmatched to any gene: 10. The CDR3 loop spans 15 amino acids. Germline CDR1 and CDR2: MNHEY and SMNVEV (reference sequence).

The sample holds many counts of this clone. The CDR3 is CATSRDRGLSQFF. The CDR3 DNA reads as TGTGCCACCAGCAGAGACCGGGGTCTCTCTCAGTTCTTC. V gene TRBV15 combines with J gene TRBJ2-1, with D possibly TRBD2 on 5 matching bases. Trimming removed 0 bases at V and 13 bases at J, with 13 bases between. Germline V gene data show CDR1 as LNHNV and CDR2 as YYDKDF (reference sequence). The CDR3 has 13 residues.

This chain connects TRBV4-1 to TRBJ2-3; TRBD1 is a possible D gene (5 bases). Germline V gives CDR1 MGHRA, CDR2 YSYEKL. V was trimmed by 4 bases and J by 4 bases, leaving 12 bases between them. There are 14 residues in the CDR3. CDR3 in DNA: TGCGCCAGCAGCCGCCTTGGGGCCCCAGATACGCAGTATTTT. It codes for CASSRLGAPDTQYF.

Concerning this clone itself: This same CDR3 is encoded by further DNA sequences in the sample. The chain links TRBV7-9 to TRBJ2-7; 8 bases are a match to TRBD1. The CDR3 runs 14 residues. V lost 5 bases to trimming and J lost 4 bases; unmatched junction nucleotides: 7. CDR1 SEHNR and CDR2 FQNEAQ come from the germline V gene (reference sequence). The CDR3 reads CASSPGQGWYEQYF. As DNA, the CDR3 is TGTGCCAGCAGCCCAGGACAGGGTTGGTACGAGCAGTACTTC. The full variable domain, rest sourced from reference TRBV7-9 and TRBJ2-7, is DTGVSQNPRHKITKRGQNVTFRCDPISEHNRLYWYRQTLGQGPEFLTYFQNEAQLEKSRLLSDRFSAERPKGSFSTLEIQRTEQGDSAMYLCASSPGQGWYEQYFGPGTRLTVT.

The rearrangement joins TRBV5-1 to TRBJ2-7; TRBD2 agrees at 8 bases. Per germline, CDR1 SGHRS and CDR2 YFSETQ. The CDR3 loop spans 19 amino acids. The trim removed 4 bases at V and 3 bases at J, leaving 21 bases unmatched. The CDR3 region has the DNA TGCGCCAGCAGCCATGTACAGGGAATGCGGCTAGCGGGTATCTACGAGCAGTACTTC. Protein product: CASSHVQGMRLAGIYEQYF.

This chain links TRBV2 with TRBJ1-2; a possible D gene is TRBD1 (6 bases). The V and J ends lost 7 bases and 5 bases respectively, with 11 bases between them. Germline assignment: CDR1 SNHLY and CDR2 FYNNEI. The CDR3 has 12 residues. The CDR3 sequence: CASTGTSYGYTF. The DNA of the CDR3 is TGTGCCAGCACCGGGACATCATATGGCTACACCTTC.

A note on this clone: A much larger clone sits a single nucleotide away, making a read error possible. The chain recombines TRBV3-1 (or the pseudogene TRBV3-2) with TRBJ2-7, with D uncertain. This CDR3 has 11 amino acids. Germline V gene lookup returns CDR1 LGHDT and CDR2 YNNKEL (reference sequence). Trimming took off 3 bases at V and 2 bases at J, with 2 bases between the two ends. CDR3 bases: TGTGCCAGCAGCCACACCTACGAGCAGTACTTC. It translates to CASSHTYEQYF.

This chain joins TRBV6-1 and TRBJ2-7; TRBD1 aligns across 8 bases. Germline CDR1 MNHNS, CDR2 SASEGT. Trimming cost V 0 bases and J 4 bases; bases outside gene matches: 14. The CDR3 covers 18 residues. The CDR3 bases are TGTGCCAGCAGTGAAGCGGTTTTTAGGCAGGGGGCGGGATACGAGCAGTACTTC. This codes for CASSEAVFRQGAGYEQYF.

The chain employs TRBV28 and TRBJ1-5; D may be TRBD1 (6 bases). V lost 3 bases, J lost 4 bases, and 22 bases lay in between. There are 18 residues in the CDR3. Germline assignment: CDR1 MDHEN and CDR2 SYDVKM. This CDR3 reads CASSFVQGARGRNQPQHF. CDR3 coding DNA: TGTGCCAGCAGTTTTGTACAGGGTGCCCGTGGCCGTAATCAGCCCCAGCATTTT.

This chain connects TRBV3-1 (or the pseudogene TRBV3-2) to TRBJ2-7; no clear D. Trimming left V 1 base short and J 3 bases short, with 10 bases between. Germline values: CDR1 LGHDT, CDR2 YNNKEL (reference sequence). The CDR3 runs to 14 residues. The DNA for the CDR3 is TGTGCCAGCAGCCAAGTCAACAGAAACTACGAGCAGTACTTC. Its protein product is CASSQVNRNYEQYF.

The chain links TRBV29-1 to TRBJ1-1; no clear D. Germline V gene lookup returns CDR1 SQVTM and CDR2 ANQGSEA. The V gene lost 4 bases and the J gene lost 2 bases, with 8 bases spanning the gap. There are 12 residues in the CDR3. The CDR3 reads CSVGSGNTEAFF. The CDR3 bases are TGCAGCGTTGGATCAGGTAACACTGAAGCTTTCTTT. Full variable domain (outside the CDR3, taken from reference TRBV29-1 and TRBJ1-1): SAVISQKPSRDICQRGTSLTIQCQVDSQVTMMFWYRQQPGQSLTLIATANQGSEATYESGFVIDKFPISRPNLTFSTLTVSNMSPEDSSIYLCSVGSGNTEAFFGQGTRLTVV.

The chain joins TRBV7-9 to TRBJ2-1; 13 bases agree with TRBD2. V trimming: 6 bases; J trimming: 0 bases; junction bases outside the gene matches: 8. This CDR3 comprises 18 residues. CDR1 and CDR2 (germline): SEHNR, FQNEAQ (reference sequence). The DNA for the CDR3 is TGTGCCAGCAGTCCTGGACTAGCGGGGGCCGGCTCCTACAATGAGCAGTTCTTC. It translates to CASSPGLAGAGSYNEQFF.

V is TRBV27 and J is TRBJ2-3; D is perhaps TRBD2 (7 bases). The CDR3 runs 15 residues. Per the germline V gene, CDR1 is MNHEY and CDR2 is SMNVEV (reference sequence). The V end was cut by 7 bases, the J end by 2 bases, with 16 bases between. CDR3 DNA: TGTGCCAGCACTGGCGGGGGCCGGAACACAGATACGCAGTATTTT. This sequence encodes CASTGGGRNTDTQYF.

The chain carries TRBV7-3 and TRBJ2-3; D is perhaps TRBD1 (5 bases). The CDR3 is made up of 16 amino acids. The germline gives CDR1 SGHTA, CDR2 FQGTGA. Trimming removed 4 bases from V and 4 bases from J, with 18 bases in between. The CDR3 DNA is TGTGCCAGCAGCTCAAACCCTGGCCAGGGCCCAGATACGCAGTATTTT. Translation: CASSSNPGQGPDTQYF.

The V gene is TRBV4-2, the J gene TRBJ2-3; TRBD1 matches 9 bases. With 4 bases clipped from V and 6 bases from J, the junction kept 11 bases outside the gene matches. Germline V gives CDR1 LGHNA, CDR2 YNFKEQ. The CDR3 consists of 16 residues. The CDR3 sequence: CASSPDTGQGADTQYF. CDR3 in DNA: TGTGCCAGCAGCCCCGATACGGGACAGGGCGCGGATACGCAGTATTTT.

The chain employs TRBV13 and TRBJ1-1, with 8 bases identical to TRBD1. Trimming cost V 4 bases and J 5 bases; bases outside gene matches: 12. The CDR3 sequence is 16 residues long. The germline gives CDR1 PRHDT, CDR2 FYEKMQ (reference sequence). CDR3 loop: CASSWEFSRGRTEAFF. The DNA of the CDR3 is TGTGCCAGCAGCTGGGAATTTTCCAGGGGGCGGACTGAAGCTTTCTTT. Full variable domain (remainder filled in from reference TRBV13 and TRBJ1-1): AAGVIQSPRHLIKEKRETATLKCYPIPRHDTVYWYQQGPGQDPQFLISFYEKMQSDKGSIPDRFSAQQFSDYHSELNMSSLELGDSALYFCASSWEFSRGRTEAFFGQGTRLTVV.